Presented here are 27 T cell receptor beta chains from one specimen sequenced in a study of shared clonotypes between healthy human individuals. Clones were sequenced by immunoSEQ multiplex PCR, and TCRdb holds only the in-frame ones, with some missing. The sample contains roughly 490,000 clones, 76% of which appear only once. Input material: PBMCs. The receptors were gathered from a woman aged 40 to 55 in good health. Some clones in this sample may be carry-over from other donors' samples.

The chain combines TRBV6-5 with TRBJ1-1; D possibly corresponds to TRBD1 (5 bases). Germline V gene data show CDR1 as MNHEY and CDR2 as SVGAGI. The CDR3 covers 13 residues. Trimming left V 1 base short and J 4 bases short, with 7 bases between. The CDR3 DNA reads TGTGCCAGCAGTTACTTCGGGGGCACTGAAGCTTTCTTT. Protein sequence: CASSYFGGTEAFF.

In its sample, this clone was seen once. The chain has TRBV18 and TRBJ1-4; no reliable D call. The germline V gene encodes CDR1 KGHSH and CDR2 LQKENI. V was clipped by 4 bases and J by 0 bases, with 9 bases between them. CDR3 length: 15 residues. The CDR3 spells CASSQTASTNEKLFF. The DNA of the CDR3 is TGTGCCAGCTCACAGACTGCTTCAACTAATGAAAAACTGTTTTTT. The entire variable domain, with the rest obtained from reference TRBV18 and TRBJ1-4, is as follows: NAGVMQNPRHLVRRRGQEARLRCSPMKGHSHVYWYRQLPEEGLKFMVYLQKENIIDESGMPKERFSAEFPKEGPSILRIQQVVRGDSAAYFCASSQTASTNEKLFFGSGTQLSVL.

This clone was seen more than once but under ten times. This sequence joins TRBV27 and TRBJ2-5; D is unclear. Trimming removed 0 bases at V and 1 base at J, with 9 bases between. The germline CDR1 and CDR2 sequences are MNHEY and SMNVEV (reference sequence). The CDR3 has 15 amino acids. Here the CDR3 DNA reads TGTGCCAGCAGTTTATCGCTGGCAGTCCAAGAGACCCAGTACTTC. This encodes CASSLSLAVQETQYF.

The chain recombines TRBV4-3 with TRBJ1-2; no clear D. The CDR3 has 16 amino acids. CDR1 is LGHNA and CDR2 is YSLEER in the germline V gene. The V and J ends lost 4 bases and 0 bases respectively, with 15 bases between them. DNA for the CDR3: TGCGCCAGCAGCCGCGCGGGCCGAGCAACTAACTATGGCTACACCTTC. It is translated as CASSRAGRATNYGYTF.

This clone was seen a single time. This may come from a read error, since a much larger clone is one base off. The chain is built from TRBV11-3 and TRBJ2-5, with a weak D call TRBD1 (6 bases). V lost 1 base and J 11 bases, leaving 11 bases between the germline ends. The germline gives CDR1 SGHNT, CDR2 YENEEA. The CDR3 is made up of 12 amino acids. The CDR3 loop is CASSLGGREQYF. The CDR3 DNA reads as TGTGCCAGCAGCTTAGGGGGGCGAGAGCAGTACTTC.

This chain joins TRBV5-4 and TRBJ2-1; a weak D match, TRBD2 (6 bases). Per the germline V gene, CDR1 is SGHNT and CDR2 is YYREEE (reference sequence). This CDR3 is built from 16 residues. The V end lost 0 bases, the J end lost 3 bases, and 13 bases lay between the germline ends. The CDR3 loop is CASSLGTIGGYNEQFF. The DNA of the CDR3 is TGTGCCAGCAGCTTGGGGACTATCGGGGGCTACAATGAGCAGTTCTTC.

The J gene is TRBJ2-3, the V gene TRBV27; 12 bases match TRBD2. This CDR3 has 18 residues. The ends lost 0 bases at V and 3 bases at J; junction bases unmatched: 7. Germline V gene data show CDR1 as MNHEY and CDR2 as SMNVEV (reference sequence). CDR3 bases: TGTGCCAGCAGTTTATCGGCTAGCGGGAGGGCCTGGACAGATACGCAGTATTTT. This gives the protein CASSLSASGRAWTDTQYF.

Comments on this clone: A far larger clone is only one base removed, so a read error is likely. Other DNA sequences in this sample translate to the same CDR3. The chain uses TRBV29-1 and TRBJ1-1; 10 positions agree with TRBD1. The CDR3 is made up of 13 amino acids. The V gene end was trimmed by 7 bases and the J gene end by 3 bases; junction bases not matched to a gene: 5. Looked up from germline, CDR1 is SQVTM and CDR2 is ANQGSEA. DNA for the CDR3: TGCAGCGGGGGACAGGGGAGAGACACTGAAGCTTTCTTT. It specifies CSGGQGRDTEAFF.

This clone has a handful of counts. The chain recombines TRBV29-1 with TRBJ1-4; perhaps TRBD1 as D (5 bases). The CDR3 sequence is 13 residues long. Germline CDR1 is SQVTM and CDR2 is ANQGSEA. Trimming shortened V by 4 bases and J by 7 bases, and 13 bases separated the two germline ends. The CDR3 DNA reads TGCAGCGTTGGGACAAACCGCGGTGAAAAACTGTTTTTT. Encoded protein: CSVGTNRGEKLFF.

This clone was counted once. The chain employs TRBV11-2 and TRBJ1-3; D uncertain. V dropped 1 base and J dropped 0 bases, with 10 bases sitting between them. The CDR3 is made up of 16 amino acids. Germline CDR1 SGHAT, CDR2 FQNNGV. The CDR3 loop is CASSLAGATSGNTIYF. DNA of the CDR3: TGTGCCAGCAGCTTAGCCGGCGCTACCTCTGGAAACACCATATATTTT.

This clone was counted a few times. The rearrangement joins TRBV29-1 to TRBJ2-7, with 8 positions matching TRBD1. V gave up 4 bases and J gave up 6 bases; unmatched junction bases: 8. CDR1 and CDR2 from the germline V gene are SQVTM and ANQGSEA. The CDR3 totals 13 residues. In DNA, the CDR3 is TGCAGCGTTGTGGGGGTCAGGGGGCCCGAGCAGTACTTC. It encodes CSVVGVRGPEQYF.

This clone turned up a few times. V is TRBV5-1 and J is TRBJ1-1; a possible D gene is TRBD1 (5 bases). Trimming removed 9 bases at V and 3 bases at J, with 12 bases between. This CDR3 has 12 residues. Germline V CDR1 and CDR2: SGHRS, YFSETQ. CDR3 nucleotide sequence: TGCGCCACTAGAACAGGAGACACTGAAGCTTTCTTT. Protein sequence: CATRTGDTEAFF.

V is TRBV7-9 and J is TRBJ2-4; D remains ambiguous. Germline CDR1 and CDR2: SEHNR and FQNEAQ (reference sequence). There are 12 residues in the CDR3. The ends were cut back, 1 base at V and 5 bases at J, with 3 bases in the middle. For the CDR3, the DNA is TGTGCCAGCAGCTTAGACCAAAACATTCAGTACTTC. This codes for CASSLDQNIQYF.

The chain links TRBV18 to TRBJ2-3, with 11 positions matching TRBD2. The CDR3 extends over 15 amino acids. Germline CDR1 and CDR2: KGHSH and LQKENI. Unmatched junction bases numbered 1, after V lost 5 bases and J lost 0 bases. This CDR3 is CASSGTSGSTDTQYF. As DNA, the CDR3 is TGTGCCAGCTCAGGGACTAGCGGTAGCACAGATACGCAGTATTTT. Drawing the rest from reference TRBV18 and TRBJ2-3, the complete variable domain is NAGVMQNPRHLVRRRGQEARLRCSPMKGHSHVYWYRQLPEEGLKFMVYLQKENIIDESGMPKERFSAEFPKEGPSILRIQQVVRGDSAAYFCASSGTSGSTDTQYFGPGTRLTVL.

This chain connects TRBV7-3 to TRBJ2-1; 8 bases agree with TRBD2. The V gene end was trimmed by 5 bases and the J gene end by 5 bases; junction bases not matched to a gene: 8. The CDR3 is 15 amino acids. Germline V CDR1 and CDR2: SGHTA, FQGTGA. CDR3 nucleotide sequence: TGTGCCAGCAGCGCCCGACTAGCGCAAGACAATGAGCAGTTCTTC. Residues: CASSARLAQDNEQFF.

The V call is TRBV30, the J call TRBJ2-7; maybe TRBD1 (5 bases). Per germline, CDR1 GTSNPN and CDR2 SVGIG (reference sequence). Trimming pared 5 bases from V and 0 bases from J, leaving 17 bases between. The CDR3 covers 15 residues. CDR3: CAWGRGRASSYEQYF. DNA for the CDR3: TGTGCCTGGGGAAGGGGCAGGGCGAGCTCCTACGAGCAGTACTTC.

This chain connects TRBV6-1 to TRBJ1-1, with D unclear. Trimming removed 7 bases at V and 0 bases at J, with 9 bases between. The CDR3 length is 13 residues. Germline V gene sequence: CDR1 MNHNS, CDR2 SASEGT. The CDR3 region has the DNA TGTGCCAGCACCAGTCCCTTGAACACTGAAGCTTTCTTT. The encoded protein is CASTSPLNTEAFF.

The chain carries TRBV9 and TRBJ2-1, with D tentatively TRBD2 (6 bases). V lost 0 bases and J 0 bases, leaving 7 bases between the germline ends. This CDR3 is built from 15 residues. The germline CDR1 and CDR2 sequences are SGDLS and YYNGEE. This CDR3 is CASSVAGLSYNEQFF. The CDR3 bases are TGTGCCAGCAGCGTAGCGGGACTCTCCTACAATGAGCAGTTCTTC. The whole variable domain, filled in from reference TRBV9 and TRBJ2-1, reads DSGVTQTPKHLITATGQRVTLRCSPRSGDLSVYWYQQSLDQGLQFLIQYYNGEERAKGNILERFSAQQFPDLHSELNLSSLELGDSALYFCASSVAGLSYNEQFFGPGTRLTVL.

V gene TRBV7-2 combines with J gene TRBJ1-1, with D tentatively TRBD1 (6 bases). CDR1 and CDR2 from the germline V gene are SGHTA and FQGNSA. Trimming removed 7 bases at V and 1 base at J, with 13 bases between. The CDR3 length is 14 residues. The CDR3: CASNRVGTNTEAFF. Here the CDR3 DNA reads TGTGCCAGCAACAGGGTAGGGACGAACACTGAAGCTTTCTTT.

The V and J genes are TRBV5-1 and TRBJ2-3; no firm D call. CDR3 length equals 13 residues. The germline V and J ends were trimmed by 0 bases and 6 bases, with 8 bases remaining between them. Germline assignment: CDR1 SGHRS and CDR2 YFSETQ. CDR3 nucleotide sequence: TGCGCCAGCAGCTTGGTCCTAGGGGATACGCAGTATTTT. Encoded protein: CASSLVLGDTQYF.

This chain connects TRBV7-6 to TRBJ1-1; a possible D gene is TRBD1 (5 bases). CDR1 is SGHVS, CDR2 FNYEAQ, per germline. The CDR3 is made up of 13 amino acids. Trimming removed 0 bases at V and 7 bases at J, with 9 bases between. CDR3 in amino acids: CASSLAVGVEAFF. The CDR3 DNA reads TGTGCCAGCAGCTTAGCGGTAGGGGTTGAAGCTTTCTTT.

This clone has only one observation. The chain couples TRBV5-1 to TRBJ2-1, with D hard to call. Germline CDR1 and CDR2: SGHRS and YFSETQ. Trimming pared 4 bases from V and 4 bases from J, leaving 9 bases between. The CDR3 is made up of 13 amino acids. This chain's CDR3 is CASSPTSYNEQFF. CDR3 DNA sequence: TGCGCCAGCAGCCCAACCTCGTACAATGAGCAGTTCTTC.

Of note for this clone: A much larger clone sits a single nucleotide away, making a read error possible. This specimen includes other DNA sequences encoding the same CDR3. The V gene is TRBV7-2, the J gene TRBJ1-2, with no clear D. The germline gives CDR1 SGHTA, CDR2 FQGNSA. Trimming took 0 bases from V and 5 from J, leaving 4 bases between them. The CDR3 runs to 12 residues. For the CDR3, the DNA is TGTGCCAGCAGCTTAGCGGGGTATGGCTACACCTTC. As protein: CASSLAGYGYTF.

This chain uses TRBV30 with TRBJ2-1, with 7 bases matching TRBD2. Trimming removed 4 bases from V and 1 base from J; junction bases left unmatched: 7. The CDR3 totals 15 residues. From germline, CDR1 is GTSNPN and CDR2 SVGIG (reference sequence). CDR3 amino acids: CAWINWDYSYNEQFF. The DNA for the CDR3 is TGTGCCTGGATCAACTGGGACTATTCCTACAATGAGCAGTTCTTC.

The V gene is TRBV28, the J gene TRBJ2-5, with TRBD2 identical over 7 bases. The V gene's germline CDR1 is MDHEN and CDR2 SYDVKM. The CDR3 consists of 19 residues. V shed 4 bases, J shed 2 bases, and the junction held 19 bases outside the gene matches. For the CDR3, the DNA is TGTGCCAGCAGTTACGGGACCCGATGGGGCGGGAGCAAACAAGAGACCCAGTACTTC. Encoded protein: CASSYGTRWGGSKQETQYF.

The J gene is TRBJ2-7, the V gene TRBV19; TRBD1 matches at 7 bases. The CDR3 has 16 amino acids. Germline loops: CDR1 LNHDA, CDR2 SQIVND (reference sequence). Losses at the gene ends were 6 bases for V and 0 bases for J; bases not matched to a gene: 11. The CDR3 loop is CASSPRGRGTSYEQYF. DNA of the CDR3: TGTGCCAGTAGCCCTCGCGGCAGGGGGACCTCCTACGAGCAGTACTTC.

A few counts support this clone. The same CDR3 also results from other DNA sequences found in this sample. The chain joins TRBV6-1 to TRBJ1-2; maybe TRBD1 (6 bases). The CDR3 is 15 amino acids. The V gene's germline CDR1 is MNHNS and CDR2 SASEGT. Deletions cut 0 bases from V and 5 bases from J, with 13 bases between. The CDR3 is CASSEAGGGGYGYTF. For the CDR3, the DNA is TGTGCCAGCAGTGAAGCTGGGGGCGGAGGGTATGGCTACACCTTC.